This record looks at one T cell receptor (beta chain) sequence and its context. Clones were read by immunoSEQ multiplex PCR, and TCRdb kept only the in-frame ones, dropping some. The sample comprises some 30,000 clones, 89% of which are singletons, and around 48% rests with the top ten. The entry originates in a study of blood T cell repertoires in COVID-19. As for the study in general: Acute-phase and convalescent COVID-19 samples originated in the United States, Italy and Spain.

The CDR3 loop spans 13 amino acids. Germline V gene sequence: CDR1 MDHEN, CDR2 SYDVKM. Trimming cost V 10 bases and J 4 bases, with 16 bases left between them. The origin of this receptor is a human donor with acute or convalescent COVID-19. The donor label of this sample is uncertain. The sequenced sample was peripheral blood. The J gene is TRBJ1-2, the V gene TRBV28; D is uncertain. CDR3 in DNA: TGTGCCACCTCTAGGGAGACACTCTATGGCTACACCTTC. Translated: CATSRETLYGYTF.